The clone carrying this T cell receptor beta chain turned up a few times. CDR1 is DFQATT, CDR2 SNEGSKA, per germline (reference sequence). The CDR3 is 13 amino acids. V lost 5 bases and J 1 base, leaving 12 bases between the germline ends. TCRdb reprocessed the 5' RACE reads via MiXCR and lists one record per CDR3 protein. The table lists 500,000 to 650,000 distinct CDR3 sequences, less than 15% of them singletons. This sample stems from a study of T cells after yellow fever vaccination. V usage is TRBV20-1 and J usage is TRBJ2-7, with D maybe TRBD2 (5 bases). This sequence originates from a man aged 25 to 40 who received the YFV17D yellow fever vaccine. The input for sequencing was PBMCs, taken on the day of the yellow fever booster vaccination. DNA of the CDR3: TGCAGTGCTGGAGGAGGTGGGTCCTACGAGCAGTACTTC. Residues: CSAGGGGSYEQYF.